This entry lists 14 T cell receptor beta chains sequenced from one sample in a study of T-cell reconstitution after alpha-beta-depleted transplantation in children. Preparation of the TCRbeta library used unique molecular identifiers. TCRdb used MiXCR to reprocess the PCR reads, holding one entry per CDR3 protein. Of around 400,000 distinct CDR3 sequences in the sample, roughly 22% were seen once. The sequenced sample was PBMCs from the stem cell graft donor, obtained from the stem cell graft. The receptors originated from a human donor who donated a stem cell graft to a child with acute myeloid leukemia.

This chain joins TRBV7-2 and TRBJ1-1; 8 nucleotides line up with TRBD1. The CDR3 length is 13 residues. Germline assignment: CDR1 SGHTA and CDR2 FQGNSA. J lost 5 bases, V lost 3 bases, and 2 bases had no gene match. CDR3 protein: CASSFWTGTEAFF. CDR3 DNA sequence: TGTGCCAGCAGCTTCTGGACAGGGACTGAAGCTTTCTTT.

This clonotype has ten or more counts. This chain links TRBV29-1 with TRBJ2-1, with 7 bases matching TRBD2. Germline trimming cut 4 bases from V and 6 bases from J; bases unmatched to any gene: 6. CDR3 size: 13 residues. Germline V CDR1 and CDR2: SQVTM, ANQGSEA. The CDR3: CSVAAGVPNEQFF. CDR3 in DNA: TGCAGCGTTGCGGCGGGAGTACCCAATGAGCAGTTCTTC.

This clonotype was detected only a few times. CDR3 sequence: CASSPVGNYEQYF. DNA for the CDR3: TGTGCCAGCAGCCCCGTGGGGAACTACGAGCAGTACTTC. The gene calls are TRBV11-2 and TRBJ2-7; no clear D gene. V dropped 5 bases and J dropped 3 bases, with 11 bases sitting between them. The germline CDR1 and CDR2 sequences are SGHAT and FQNNGV. The CDR3 sequence is 13 residues long.

This clonotype was counted a single time. The V gene is TRBV28, the J gene TRBJ2-4; 8 positions match TRBD2. V was clipped by 1 base and J by 0 bases; unmatched bases: 2. The germline V gene has CDR1 MDHEN and CDR2 SYDVKM. The CDR3 extends over 16 amino acids. DNA of the CDR3: TGTGCCAGCAGTTTATTAGCGGGACTAGCCAAAAACATTCAGTACTTC. Encoded protein: CASSLLAGLAKNIQYF.

This chain uses TRBV20-1 with TRBJ1-4, with a weak D call TRBD1 (5 bases). The V gene's germline CDR1 is DFQATT and CDR2 SNEGSKA (reference sequence). There are 15 residues in the CDR3. V gave up 2 bases and J gave up 3 bases, with 13 bases separating them. As DNA, the CDR3 is TGCAGTGCTAGACAGAGGACGGGGGCTAATGAAAAACTGTTTTTT. Its protein is CSARQRTGANEKLFF.

V usage is TRBV4-2 and J usage is TRBJ1-3; D is uncertain. This CDR3 contains 13 residues. Germline V lookup: CDR1 LGHNA, CDR2 YNFKEQ. Between the trimmed V and J ends, which lost 4 bases and 1 base, there was a span of 5 bases. The CDR3 nucleotides are TGTGCCAGCAGCCGGACGTCTGGAAACACCATATATTTT. Its protein product is CASSRTSGNTIYF.

The chain joins TRBV20-1 to TRBJ1-4; D may be TRBD1 (6 bases). The CDR3 runs 15 residues. Trimming cost V 6 bases and J 4 bases, with 18 bases left between them. CDR1 is DFQATT, CDR2 SNEGSKA, per germline (reference sequence). CDR3 loop: CSATQGGGFNEKLFF. CDR3 DNA sequence: TGCAGTGCAACGCAAGGGGGGGGGTTTAATGAAAAACTGTTTTTT.

J is TRBJ2-4 and V is TRBV6-1; no clear D. Deletions cut 4 bases from V and 0 bases from J, with 16 bases between. Germline assignment: CDR1 MNHNS and CDR2 SASEGT. This CDR3 spans 17 amino acids. The CDR3 loop reads CASSVQQATLAKNIQYF. CDR3 nucleotides: TGTGCCAGCAGTGTACAGCAAGCCACCTTAGCCAAAAACATTCAGTACTTC.

This clonotype was seen many times. This sequence joins TRBV6-2 or TRBV6-3 and TRBJ2-2, with 13 positions matching TRBD2. Germline V gene data show CDR1 as MNHEY and CDR2 as SVGEGT. J was trimmed by 5 bases and V by 2 bases; bases with no gene match: 5. The length of the CDR3 is 17 residues. CDR3: CASSYPGLAGSTGELFF. The DNA of the CDR3 is TGTGCCAGCAGTTACCCGGGACTAGCGGGAAGTACCGGGGAGCTGTTTTTT.

This clonotype was counted a few times. CDR3 residues: CASGLVREPSMETQYF. CDR3 in DNA: TGTGCTAGTGGTTTGGTACGGGAACCGTCGATGGAGACCCAGTACTTC. The V gene is TRBV12-5, the J gene TRBJ2-5; maybe TRBD2 (5 bases). The CDR3 covers 16 residues. The germline CDR1 and CDR2 sequences are LGHNT and FRNRAP. Trimming left V 0 bases short and J 5 bases short, with 16 bases between.

This clonotype came up many times. This chain connects TRBV10-3 to TRBJ2-2, with D perhaps being TRBD1 or TRBD2 (5 bases each). Looked up from germline, CDR1 is ENHRY and CDR2 is SYGVKD. The V gene lost 4 bases and the J gene lost 9 bases, with 6 bases spanning the gap. The CDR3 length is 11 residues. The DNA for the CDR3 is TGTGCCATCAGTGCGGGGCGGGAGCTGTTTTTT. Its translation: CAISAGRELFF.

The chain combines TRBV4-1 with TRBJ1-1, with 7 nucleotides matching TRBD1. The V gene's germline CDR1 is MGHRA and CDR2 YSYEKL. Losses at the gene ends were 8 bases for V and 10 bases for J; bases not matched to a gene: 19. The CDR3 contains 15 residues. CDR3 DNA sequence: TGCGCCAGCGCACCTACGGACAGGCGTCCAAGTCTAGCTTTCTTT. Its translation: CASAPTDRRPSLAFF.

This clonotype was detected only a few times. The V gene is TRBV12-3 or TRBV12-4, the J gene TRBJ2-5, with D possibly being TRBD2 (6 bases). The germline V and J ends were trimmed by 5 bases and 4 bases, with 11 bases remaining between them. The CDR3 is 13 residues long. The CDR3 coding sequence is TGTGCCAGCAGTCCCCCGGGGGTAGAGACCCAGTACTTC. It specifies CASSPPGVETQYF.

Only a few counts were recorded for this clonotype. The gene calls are TRBV12-3 or TRBV12-4 and TRBJ2-4, with D possibly matching TRBD1 (6 bases). V dropped 5 bases and J dropped 4 bases, with 9 bases sitting between them. The CDR3 contains 13 residues. CDR3 sequence (DNA): TGTGCCAGCAGTCAAGACAGGAAAAACATTCAGTACTTC. It yields the protein CASSQDRKNIQYF.